The 8 T cell receptor beta chains in this list originate from one sample, sequenced in a study of OX40 agonist ivuxolimab in advanced cancers. Method: immunoSEQ multiplex PCR; TCRdb's copy keeps in-frame clones and lacks some. The sample shows 77,000 or so clones, more than 70% of them seen only once. The starting material was CD4+ or CD8+ T cells sorted from blood, obtained in a trial of the OX40 agonist ivuxolimab. These receptor sequences come from an adult with an advanced solid tumor such as melanoma, head and neck, liver or kidney cancer.

This clone was observed once. The chain links TRBV7-8 to TRBJ1-4, with 7 bases identical to TRBD1. The CDR3 totals 14 residues. Germline values: CDR1 SGHVS, CDR2 FQNEAQ. The trim removed 5 bases at V and 8 bases at J, leaving 8 bases unmatched. DNA for the CDR3: TGTGCCAGCAGCACGACAGGGCCCCCCGAAAAACTGTTTTTT. This sequence encodes CASSTTGPPEKLFF.

CDR3: CASSAQGEAFF. The DNA of the CDR3 is TGTGCCAGCTCCGCACAGGGGGAAGCTTTCTTT. V and J are TRBV18 and TRBJ1-1, with TRBD1 matching over 7 bases. CDR3 length equals 11 residues. V lost 6 bases, J lost 8 bases, and 3 bases stayed unmatched. CDR1 is KGHSH and CDR2 is LQKENI in the germline V gene.

V gene TRBV11-2 combines with J gene TRBJ1-3; D uncertain. The CDR3 has 14 residues. V was cut by 1 base and J by 0 bases, with 4 bases left in between. CDR1 and CDR2 (germline): SGHAT, FQNNGV. CDR3 DNA sequence: TGTGCCAGCAGCTTAGCACCCTCTGGAAACACCATATATTTT. This gives the protein CASSLAPSGNTIYF.

The V call is TRBV27, the J call TRBJ2-5, with a weak D call TRBD2 (5 bases). Per germline, CDR1 MNHEY and CDR2 SMNVEV (reference sequence). There are 15 residues in the CDR3. The V end was cut by 5 bases, the J end by 5 bases, with 18 bases between. This chain's CDR3 is CASSPRPERGETQYF. CDR3 DNA sequence: TGTGCCAGCAGTCCTCGGCCCGAACGAGGGGAGACCCAGTACTTC.

V is TRBV27 and J is TRBJ1-2; D uncertain. Trimming stripped 5 bases from V and 0 bases from J, with 4 bases between. Germline loops: CDR1 MNHEY, CDR2 SMNVEV (reference sequence). The CDR3 totals 12 residues. The CDR3 coding sequence is TGTGCCAGCAGTCACTCTAACTATGGCTACACCTTC. The encoded protein is CASSHSNYGYTF.

The chain is built from TRBV4-1 and TRBJ2-2; TRBD2 matches at 9 bases. The CDR3 runs 17 residues. Germline CDR1 is MGHRA and CDR2 is YSYEKL. The V segment lost 0 bases and the J segment 9 bases; nucleotides outside the gene matches: 11. The CDR3 coding sequence is TGCGCCAGCAGCCAAGAGGCTAGCGGGACCCCTAGGCGGGAGCTGTTTTTT. Protein product: CASSQEASGTPRRELFF.

The CDR3 protein is CASSHTLRGYGRDTQYF. The CDR3 DNA sequence: TGCGCCAGCAGCCATACCCTGAGAGGGTATGGTAGGGATACGCAGTATTTT. V gene TRBV5-1 combines with J gene TRBJ2-3; TRBD2 might be the D (5 bases). The CDR3 runs 17 residues. Trimming shortened V by 4 bases and J by 6 bases, and 24 bases separated the two germline ends. Per the germline V gene, CDR1 is SGHRS and CDR2 is YFSETQ.

The rearrangement joins TRBV21-1 to TRBJ2-6; no DNA check was done on the table's D call, TRBD1. TRBV21-1 is described as a pseudogene. CDR3 length equals 16 residues. The CDR3 protein is CATRGGGFSGANVLTF. The CDR3, as DNA: TGTGCCACTCGAGGAGGGGGCTTTTCTGGGGCCAACGTCCTGACTTTC.